The sequence of this TCR beta chain was determined in a study of T cell clusters in autoimmune cytopenias (dated by TCRdb to the late 2010s). A note on the overall study: The median TRB sequencing depth was 50,000 to 60,000 reads per sample, and the median number of distinct TRB clonotypes was around 2,500 per sample. In autoimmune cytopenia patients, peripheral blood TRB and IGH repertoires were sequenced during active disease and over treatment follow-up, together with healthy, CLL and autoimmune hepatitis controls. The goal of the study was to determine whether autoimmune cytopenia patients have a disease-specific immune repertoire signature that could serve as a blood-based biomarker. Overall study results and their limits: A lack of physiological T cell clusters in primary autoimmune cytopenia patients was suggested by GLIPH, as 51 clusters were found to be exclusive to healthy donors versus 15 to 20 exclusive to patients. Shifts in the TRB repertoire, including less even repertoires in secondary cytopenia and CLL, were mostly a reflection of lymphoma bias and not of autoimmunity. Approximately 3-fold more exclusive TRB clusters were observed in healthy donors than in active autoimmune hepatitis patients, consistent with an autoimmunity-wide signature. The cluster-lack signature was not observed for secondary cytopenia versus CLL, as the signature was apparently masked by the dominant lymphoma-associated repertoire. The T cell clusters were defined in silico only, and their functional role remained to be validated experimentally.

According to the germline V gene, CDR1 reads SGHRS and CDR2 reads YFSETQ. The CDR3 starts with the cysteine, ends with the phenylalanine, and has 13 residues. The nucleotide record is missing. For each sample, TRB amplification used about 270 ng of peripheral blood genomic DNA, equal to 40,000 or so genome equivalents. To amplify TRB rearrangements, a touch-down multiplex PCR protocol was run with the TRB-A and TRB-B primer pools combined in a single tube. Illumina adapters and sample indices were added to the amplicons through two consecutive PCR reactions using Phusion HS II polymerase. Amplicons were gel-purified with the NucleoSpin Gel and PCR Clean-up kit, then quantified by Qubit and quality-checked on an Agilent 2100 Bioanalyzer. Sequencing of the libraries was performed on an Illumina MiSeq with 600-cycle, single-indexed, paired-end runs. The authors' analysis ran thus. Alignment and assembly of TRB reads were performed with MiXCR version 2.1.12 and the default MiXCR reference library. A clone was defined by each unique CDR3 nucleotide sequence, and analysis was restricted to productive sequences with at least two reads. Alpha-parameterized diversity profiles (alpha 0 to 5), including the Shannon (alpha 1) and Simpson (alpha 2) indices, were computed with an R script to assess repertoire diversity. The tcR package was used to compute combinatorial TRB VJ usage, which was then compared between cohorts by principal component analysis with ade4. GLIPH was used to cluster TCRbeta CDR3s in pairs of cohorts matched for age and read depth, and a Wilcoxon test was used to compare cluster frequencies. TCRdb reprocessed the reads and assigns one entry to each CDR3 protein sequence, leaving out DNA. For this entry, the V and J calls and clone size follow TCRdb and not the study's own pipeline. This sample's table contains 2,000 to 2,500 distinct CDR3 sequences. Clones ranked in the top ten supply over 70% of the sample.

Note on this clonotype: Its antigen has not been determined.

Sequences were obtained from peripheral blood. This TCR was recovered from a human donor with an autoimmune cytopenia or autoimmune hepatitis (not recorded which). In this chain, TRBV5-1 is recombined with TRBJ1-1. CDR3 protein: CASSFQGGTEAFF.